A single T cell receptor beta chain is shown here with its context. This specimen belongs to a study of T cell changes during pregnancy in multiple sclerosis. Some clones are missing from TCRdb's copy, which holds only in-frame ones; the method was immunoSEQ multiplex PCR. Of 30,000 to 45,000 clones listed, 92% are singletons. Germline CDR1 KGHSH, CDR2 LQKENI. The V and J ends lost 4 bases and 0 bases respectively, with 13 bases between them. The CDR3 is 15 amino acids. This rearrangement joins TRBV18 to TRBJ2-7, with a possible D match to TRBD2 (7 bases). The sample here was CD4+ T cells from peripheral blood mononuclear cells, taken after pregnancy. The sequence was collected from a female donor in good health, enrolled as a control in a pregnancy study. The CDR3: CASSLGGGSSYEQYF. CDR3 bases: TGTGCCAGCTCACTGGGGGGCGGGAGCTCCTACGAGCAGTACTTC.